Shown below are 10 T cell receptor beta chains from a single sample sequenced in a study of T cells after yellow fever vaccination. In TCRdb, the 5' RACE reads were re-called with MiXCR into one record per CDR3 protein. This sample has under 300,000 distinct CDR3 sequences, with approximately 6.3% found just once. The source was CD4+ T cells sorted from PBMCs, collected on the day of the yellow fever booster vaccination. These receptors all stem from a man aged 25-40 years who received the YFV17D yellow fever vaccine.

This clonotype has a count of ten or more. The chain couples TRBV11-3 to TRBJ2-1; 11 bases agree with TRBD2. The J segment lost 4 bases and the V segment lost 0 bases, leaving 2 bases of the junction unmatched. The CDR3 consists of 16 residues. The V gene's germline CDR1 is SGHNT and CDR2 YENEEA. The CDR3 region has the DNA TGTGCCAGCAGCTTAGAGGGGACTAGCGGTTACAATGAGCAGTTCTTC. It specifies CASSLEGTSGYNEQFF. The full variable domain, with the rest looked up from reference TRBV11-3 and TRBJ2-1, is EAGVVQSPRYKIIEKKQPVAFWCNPISGHNTLYWYLQNLGQGPELLIRYENEEAVDDSQLPKDRFSAERLKGVDSTLKIQPAELGDSAVYLCASSLEGTSGYNEQFFGPGTRLTVL.

The sample holds a few counts of this clonotype. The chain joins TRBV12-3 or TRBV12-4 to TRBJ1-2, with D perhaps matching TRBD1 (5 bases). Trimming stripped 5 bases from V and 4 bases from J, with 8 bases between. The CDR3 spans 12 residues. In DNA form, the CDR3 reads TGTGCCAGCAGTGAGGACACCTATGGCTACACCTTC. Protein product: CASSEDTYGYTF.

This clonotype was counted between two and nine times. The rearrangement uses TRBV9 and TRBJ2-2; TRBD2 matches 7 bases. Trimming took 0 bases from V and 7 from J; bases not matched to a gene: 9. CDR3 length equals 16 residues. The germline CDR1 and CDR2 sequences are SGDLS and YYNGEE. The CDR3 region has the DNA TGTGCCAGCAGCGTAGGTGGGAGGGCCGCAAACGGGGAGCTGTTTTTT. Translation gives CASSVGGRAANGELFF.

This clonotype was seen a few times. In DNA form, the CDR3 reads TGTGCCAGCTCACCACCTCACCAGATGGATGGAGAGACCCAGTACTTC. Translation: CASSPPHQMDGETQYF. V is TRBV18 and J is TRBJ2-5; D not certain. Trimming took off 0 bases at V and 4 bases at J, with 15 bases between the two ends. Germline lookup yields CDR1 KGHSH and CDR2 LQKENI. The CDR3 loop spans 16 amino acids.

This clonotype was seen only a few times. J is TRBJ1-4 and V is TRBV10-3; a possible D gene is TRBD1 (5 bases). V was cut by 3 bases and J by 12 bases, with 14 bases left in between. Germline V CDR1 and CDR2: ENHRY, SYGVKD. This CDR3 has 13 residues. The CDR3 DNA follows: TGTGCCATCAGTGAAGGGAGACAGTCCGAACTGTTTTTT. Encoded protein: CAISEGRQSELFF.

This clonotype was observed at least ten times. The rearrangement links TRBV7-3 to TRBJ2-1, with TRBD2 matching 14 bases. Germline-derived CDR1 and CDR2 are SGHTA and FQGTGA. This CDR3 comprises 17 residues. The V segment lost 4 bases and the J segment 10 bases; nucleotides outside the gene matches: 12. Here the CDR3 reads CASSSSGTSGSSGEQFF. For the CDR3, the DNA is TGTGCCAGCAGCTCCAGTGGGACTAGCGGGAGTTCTGGAGAGCAGTTCTTC.

This clonotype was seen at least ten times. The J gene is TRBJ2-7, the V gene TRBV5-1, with TRBD2 identical over 9 bases. CDR3 size: 15 residues. V dropped 4 bases and J dropped 3; count of bases not matched to a gene: 8. Germline V gene data show CDR1 as SGHRS and CDR2 as YFSETQ. CDR3 loop: CASSPLTSGFYEQYF. CDR3 nucleotides: TGCGCCAGCAGCCCCCTCACTAGCGGGTTCTACGAGCAGTACTTC.

This clonotype was recorded a few times. The CDR3 loop is CASSLSRVGNSNYGYTF. The DNA for the CDR3 is TGTGCCAGCAGTTTATCGAGGGTCGGGAACTCTAACTATGGCTACACCTTC. The chain couples TRBV27 to TRBJ1-2; D is undetermined. Germline CDR1 reads MNHEY; CDR2 reads SMNVEV (reference sequence). Trimming took 0 bases from V and 0 from J, leaving 14 bases between them. The CDR3 is made up of 17 amino acids.

The chain couples TRBV7-9 to TRBJ1-4; D is unclear. Trimming left V 7 bases short and J 6 bases short, with 12 bases between. Germline assignment: CDR1 SEHNR and CDR2 FQNEAQ (reference sequence). CDR3 size: 13 residues. The CDR3 nucleotides are TGTGCCAGCAAGCGGAGGGAGGATGAAAAACTGTTTTTT. The encoded protein is CASKRREDEKLFF.

This clonotype came up many times. The chain combines TRBV14 with TRBJ2-1, with D maybe TRBD2 (6 bases). CDR3 length: 14 amino acids. Germline assignment: CDR1 SGHDN and CDR2 FVKESK. Trimming shortened V by 0 bases and J by 15 bases, and 18 bases separated the two germline ends. The CDR3 DNA is TGTGCCAGCAGCCAAGATCCGGGAGAGGAGGGACGGTTCTTC. Translated, it gives CASSQDPGEEGRFF.